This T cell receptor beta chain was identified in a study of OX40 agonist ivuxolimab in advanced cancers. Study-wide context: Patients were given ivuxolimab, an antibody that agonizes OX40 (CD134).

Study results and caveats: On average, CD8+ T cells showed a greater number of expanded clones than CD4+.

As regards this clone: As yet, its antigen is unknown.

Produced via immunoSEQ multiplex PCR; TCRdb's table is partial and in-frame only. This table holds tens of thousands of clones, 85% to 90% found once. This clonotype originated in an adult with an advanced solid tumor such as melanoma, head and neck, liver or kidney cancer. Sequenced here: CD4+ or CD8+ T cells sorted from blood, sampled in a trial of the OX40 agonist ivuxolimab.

Here the CDR3 reads CASTPSDRPDTQYF. The DNA for the CDR3 is TGTGCCAGTACCCCCTCGGACAGACCAGATACGCAGTATTTT. V usage is TRBV19 and J usage is TRBJ2-3; D might be TRBD1 (6 bases). CDR1 is LNHDA, CDR2 SQIVND, per germline (reference sequence). The CDR3 is 14 residues long. Trimming cost V 7 bases and J 4 bases, with 15 bases left between them.